Listed below are T cell receptor beta chains from one sample, sequenced in a study of blood T cell repertoires in COVID-19. Method: immunoSEQ multiplex PCR; TCRdb's copy keeps in-frame clones and lacks some. The data hold approximately 240,000 clones, with approximately 85% observed a single time. Sequenced material: peripheral blood. These receptors were taken from a man aged 50 to 60 with acute or convalescent COVID-19. The CDR3 runs from the conserved cysteine through the conserved F or W. The order of the fields is clone size, D gene, V gene, J gene, CDR3 protein, CDR3 DNA. A D gene is named only where the DNA matches it firmly. Size is omitted from some rows. Given values are once, few, many or a class for expanded clones.

clone size: -; D gene: TRBD2; V gene: TRBV5-1; J gene: TRBJ2-1; CDR3 protein: CASSRSGTSDLVHEQFF; CDR3 DNA: TGCGCCAGCAGCCGCTCCGGGACTAGTGACCTCGTACATGAGCAGTTCTTC
clone size: once; D gene: TRBD1; V gene: TRBV7-8; J gene: TRBJ2-6; CDR3 protein: CASSLPRTGPTSGANVLTF; CDR3 DNA: TGTGCCAGCAGCTTACCTAGGACAGGACCCACCTCTGGGGCCAACGTCCTGACTTTC
clone size: -; D gene: TRBD1; V gene: TRBV14; J gene: TRBJ1-1; CDR3 protein: CASSPSWTGEGTEAFF; CDR3 DNA: TGTGCCAGCAGCCCGTCGTGGACAGGGGAGGGAACTGAAGCTTTCTTT
clone size: -; D gene: -; V gene: TRBV9; J gene: TRBJ1-2; CDR3 protein: CASSVNAGSNYGYTF; CDR3 DNA: TGTGCCAGCAGCGTAAACGCGGGAAGTAACTATGGCTACACCTTC
clone size: -; D gene: TRBD1; V gene: TRBV6-5; J gene: TRBJ1-2; CDR3 protein: CASSYTGQGPVYGYTF; CDR3 DNA: TGTGCCAGCAGTTACACTGGACAGGGACCCGTCTATGGCTACACCTTC
clone size: -; D gene: TRBD1; V gene: TRBV9; J gene: TRBJ2-3; CDR3 protein: CASSVVGQGADTQYF; CDR3 DNA: TGTGCCAGCAGCGTAGTGGGACAGGGGGCAGATACGCAGTATTTT
clone size: -; D gene: TRBD1; V gene: TRBV5-1; J gene: TRBJ2-7; CDR3 protein: CASNKQGNSYEQYF; CDR3 DNA: TGCGCCAGCAACAAACAGGGGAACTCCTACGAGCAGTACTTC
clone size: -; D gene: -; V gene: TRBV11-1; J gene: TRBJ2-7; CDR3 protein: CASSLGYSYEQYF; CDR3 DNA: TGTGCCAGCAGCTTAGGCTATTCCTACGAGCAGTACTTC
clone size: -; D gene: -; V gene: TRBV30; J gene: TRBJ1-3; CDR3 protein: CAWSVQGYRSSGNTIYF; CDR3 DNA: TGTGCCTGGAGTGTACAGGGTTACCGTAGCTCTGGAAACACCATATATTTT
clone size: -; D gene: -; V gene: TRBV27; J gene: TRBJ1-6; CDR3 protein: CASSLGGLISPLHF; CDR3 DNA: TGTGCCAGCAGTTTGGGGGGGTTAATTTCACCCCTCCACTTT
clone size: -; D gene: TRBD2; V gene: TRBV11-3; J gene: TRBJ2-7; CDR3 protein: CASSLVGRRYEQYF; CDR3 DNA: TGTGCCAGCAGCTTAGTCGGGAGGCGGTACGAGCAGTACTTC
clone size: -; D gene: -; V gene: TRBV3-1/TRBV3-2; J gene: TRBJ1-2; CDR3 protein: CASSHLGGGYTF; CDR3 DNA: TGTGCCAGCAGCCATCTAGGGGGAGGCTACACCTTC
clone size: -; D gene: -; V gene: TRBV5-1; J gene: TRBJ2-5; CDR3 protein: CASSLKGLQETQYF; CDR3 DNA: TGCGCCAGCAGCTTGAAGGGACTCCAAGAGACCCAGTACTTC
clone size: few; D gene: -; V gene: TRBV19; J gene: TRBJ2-5; CDR3 protein: CASSMLGTGKETQYF; CDR3 DNA: TGTGCCAGTAGTATGCTAGGAACGGGAAAAGAGACCCAGTACTTC
clone size: -; D gene: TRBD1; V gene: TRBV18; J gene: TRBJ1-2; CDR3 protein: CASSPPETGNYGYTF; CDR3 DNA: TGTGCCAGCTCACCACCGGAGACAGGGAACTATGGCTACACCTTC
clone size: -; D gene: TRBD1; V gene: TRBV7-9; J gene: TRBJ2-7; CDR3 protein: CASSPQLGQGTYEQYF; CDR3 DNA: TGTGCCAGCAGCCCCCAACTAGGACAGGGAACCTACGAGCAGTACTTC
clone size: -; D gene: -; V gene: TRBV3-1/TRBV3-2; J gene: TRBJ2-7; CDR3 protein: CASSQQGSYEQYF; CDR3 DNA: TGTGCCAGCAGCCAACAGGGCTCCTACGAGCAGTACTTC
clone size: -; D gene: TRBD1; V gene: TRBV3-1/TRBV3-2; J gene: TRBJ2-7; CDR3 protein: CASSQTGGYEQYF; CDR3 DNA: TGTGCCAGCAGCCAGACAGGGGGCTACGAGCAGTACTTC
clone size: -; D gene: -; V gene: TRBV27; J gene: TRBJ2-1; CDR3 protein: CASSFLEQYSEQFF; CDR3 DNA: TGTGCCAGCAGTTTTCTTGAACAGTACAGTGAGCAGTTCTTC
clone size: -; D gene: TRBD2; V gene: TRBV3-1/TRBV3-2; J gene: TRBJ2-2; CDR3 protein: CASSLSIAGVTGELFF; CDR3 DNA: TGTGCCAGCAGCCTGTCTATAGCGGGAGTGACCGGGGAGCTGTTTTTT
clone size: -; D gene: -; V gene: TRBV5-4; J gene: TRBJ1-4; CDR3 protein: CASSLRGTTNEKLFF; CDR3 DNA: TGTGCCAGCAGTCTCCGGGGTACAACTAATGAAAAACTGTTTTTT
clone size: -; D gene: -; V gene: TRBV7-9; J gene: TRBJ2-7; CDR3 protein: CASSLVDTYEQYF; CDR3 DNA: TGTGCCAGCAGCTTAGTGGACACCTACGAGCAGTACTTC
clone size: -; D gene: -; V gene: TRBV5-6; J gene: TRBJ1-5; CDR3 protein: CASSLGTAGVGSNQPQHF; CDR3 DNA: TGTGCCAGCAGCTTGGGGACCGCCGGGGTAGGTAGCAATCAGCCCCAGCATTTT
clone size: -; D gene: TRBD1; V gene: TRBV4-1; J gene: TRBJ2-7; CDR3 protein: CASSPSGQGVYEQYF; CDR3 DNA: TGCGCCAGCAGCCCATCGGGACAGGGGGTCTACGAGCAGTACTTC
clone size: -; D gene: -; V gene: TRBV27; J gene: TRBJ2-7; CDR3 protein: CASSTGQLGQYF; CDR3 DNA: TGTGCCAGCAGTACCGGACAGCTCGGGCAGTACTTC
clone size: -; D gene: TRBD2; V gene: TRBV4-2; J gene: TRBJ2-1; CDR3 protein: CASSPRTSGGDEQFF; CDR3 DNA: TGTGCCAGCAGCCCCCGGACTAGCGGGGGTGATGAGCAGTTCTTC
clone size: few; D gene: TRBD2; V gene: TRBV9; J gene: TRBJ2-7; CDR3 protein: CASSTSGTSASYEQYF; CDR3 DNA: TGTGCCAGCAGCACCTCCGGGACTAGCGCCTCCTACGAGCAGTACTTC
clone size: few; D gene: -; V gene: TRBV2; J gene: TRBJ1-2; CDR3 protein: CASSEGRTYYGYTF; CDR3 DNA: TGTGCCAGCAGTGAAGGCAGGACATACTATGGCTACACCTTC
clone size: once; D gene: TRBD1; V gene: TRBV2; J gene: TRBJ1-3; CDR3 protein: CASRRDSGNTIYF; CDR3 DNA: TGTGCCAGCAGAAGGGACAGCGGAAACACCATATATTTT
clone size: -; D gene: TRBD2; V gene: TRBV29-1; J gene: TRBJ2-2; CDR3 protein: CSVYPGLAGGSGLTGELFF; CDR3 DNA: TGCAGCGTTTACCCGGGACTAGCGGGGGGCTCGGGGTTGACCGGGGAGCTGTTTTTT
clone size: -; D gene: TRBD1; V gene: TRBV7-9; J gene: TRBJ2-7; CDR3 protein: CATVTGGRYDPSYEQYF; CDR3 DNA: TGTGCCACCGTGACAGGGGGCAGGTATGATCCCTCCTACGAGCAGTACTTC
clone size: -; D gene: TRBD1; V gene: TRBV5-1; J gene: TRBJ1-2; CDR3 protein: CASRIDTGAGGYTF; CDR3 DNA: TGCGCCAGCAGAATAGACACAGGGGCTGGGGGCTACACCTTC
clone size: -; D gene: -; V gene: TRBV30; J gene: TRBJ1-3; CDR3 protein: CAWSPSFSGNTIYF; CDR3 DNA: TGTGCCTGGAGTCCATCATTCTCTGGAAACACCATATATTTT
clone size: -; D gene: TRBD2; V gene: TRBV18; J gene: TRBJ2-1; CDR3 protein: CASSQHPGTSGSYNEQFF; CDR3 DNA: TGTGCCAGCTCACAGCACCCCGGGACTAGCGGGAGTTACAATGAGCAGTTCTTC
clone size: -; D gene: -; V gene: TRBV28; J gene: TRBJ1-3; CDR3 protein: CASSLQQVSSGNTIYF; CDR3 DNA: TGTGCCAGCAGTTTACAACAGGTTAGCTCTGGAAACACCATATATTTT
clone size: -; D gene: TRBD2; V gene: TRBV7-8; J gene: TRBJ2-7; CDR3 protein: CASSSSWGGTHEQYF; CDR3 DNA: TGTGCCAGCAGCTCCTCATGGGGGGGGACCCACGAGCAGTACTTC
clone size: -; D gene: TRBD2; V gene: TRBV14; J gene: TRBJ2-5; CDR3 protein: CASSHPNDGGNQETQYF; CDR3 DNA: TGTGCCAGCAGCCATCCTAATGACGGGGGGAACCAAGAGACCCAGTACTTC
clone size: few; D gene: -; V gene: TRBV28; J gene: TRBJ2-7; CDR3 protein: CASSLVARYGEQYF; CDR3 DNA: TGTGCCAGCAGTTTAGTAGCTAGATACGGGGAGCAGTACTTC
clone size: few; D gene: -; V gene: TRBV21-1; J gene: TRBJ2-1; CDR3 protein: CASSRGQGGTSYNEQFF; CDR3 DNA: TGTGCCAGCAGCAGAGGACAGGGGGGTACGTCCTACAATGAGCAGTTCTTC
clone size: -; D gene: -; V gene: TRBV2; J gene: TRBJ1-1; CDR3 protein: CANSKSYGNTEAFF; CDR3 DNA: TGTGCCAACTCTAAGTCATATGGGAACACTGAAGCTTTCTTT
clone size: -; D gene: TRBD2; V gene: TRBV5-1; J gene: TRBJ2-3; CDR3 protein: CASSLFGTSGTDTQYF; CDR3 DNA: TGCGCCAGCAGCTTGTTCGGGACTAGTGGCACAGATACGCAGTATTTT
clone size: -; D gene: -; V gene: TRBV6-5; J gene: TRBJ2-3; CDR3 protein: CASRWGESTDTQYF; CDR3 DNA: TGTGCCAGCAGGTGGGGGGAAAGCACAGATACGCAGTATTTT
clone size: -; D gene: TRBD2; V gene: TRBV5-1; J gene: TRBJ2-7; CDR3 protein: CASSVTLAGGAYEQYF; CDR3 DNA: TGCGCCAGCAGCGTGACCTTAGCGGGAGGAGCCTACGAGCAGTACTTC
clone size: -; D gene: -; V gene: TRBV28; J gene: TRBJ1-6; CDR3 protein: CASSTEGLGNSPLHF; CDR3 DNA: TGTGCCAGCAGTACCGAGGGATTGGGTAATTCACCCCTCCACTTT
clone size: -; D gene: -; V gene: TRBV30; J gene: TRBJ1-2; CDR3 protein: CAWSLINYGYTF; CDR3 DNA: TGTGCCTGGAGTCTAATTAACTATGGCTACACCTTC
clone size: once; D gene: TRBD2; V gene: TRBV7-3; J gene: TRBJ2-3; CDR3 protein: CASSLRGTSGGTDTQYF; CDR3 DNA: TGTGCCAGCAGCTTAAGGGGGACTAGCGGGGGCACAGATACGCAGTATTTT
clone size: -; D gene: TRBD1; V gene: TRBV5-1; J gene: TRBJ2-7; CDR3 protein: CASSVDRGSDEQYF; CDR3 DNA: TGCGCCAGCAGCGTAGACAGGGGATCGGACGAGCAGTACTTC
clone size: -; D gene: -; V gene: TRBV7-9; J gene: TRBJ2-5; CDR3 protein: CASSFRVEETQYF; CDR3 DNA: TGTGCCAGCAGCTTCCGGGTTGAAGAGACCCAGTACTTC
clone size: -; D gene: -; V gene: TRBV6-6; J gene: TRBJ2-2; CDR3 protein: CASSRDLGNTGELFF; CDR3 DNA: TGTGCCAGCAGTCGGGACTTGGGGAACACCGGGGAGCTGTTTTTT
clone size: -; D gene: -; V gene: TRBV7-9; J gene: TRBJ2-3; CDR3 protein: CASSPLESTDTQYF; CDR3 DNA: TGTGCCAGCAGCCCCTTAGAGAGCACAGATACGCAGTATTTT
clone size: -; D gene: -; V gene: TRBV6-5; J gene: TRBJ2-1; CDR3 protein: CASSYSMGEQFF; CDR3 DNA: TGTGCCAGCAGTTACTCGATGGGCGAGCAGTTCTTC
clone size: -; D gene: -; V gene: TRBV9; J gene: TRBJ1-3; CDR3 protein: CASSVSPGVGNTIYF; CDR3 DNA: TGTGCCAGCAGCGTAAGTCCAGGGGTAGGAAACACCATATATTTT
clone size: -; D gene: TRBD2; V gene: TRBV10-3; J gene: TRBJ2-1; CDR3 protein: CATGKLGTSGRYEQFF; CDR3 DNA: TGTGCCACCGGGAAGCTAGGGACTAGCGGACGTTATGAGCAGTTCTTC
clone size: many; D gene: TRBD2; V gene: TRBV7-9; J gene: TRBJ2-1; CDR3 protein: CASSSPGRVRGQFF; CDR3 DNA: TGTGCCAGCAGCTCCCCAGGGAGGGTGCGGGGGCAGTTCTTC
clone size: -; D gene: TRBD2; V gene: TRBV5-4; J gene: TRBJ2-2; CDR3 protein: CASSLSGGANTGELFF; CDR3 DNA: TGTGCCAGCAGCTTGAGCGGGGGGGCGAACACCGGGGAGCTGTTTTTT
clone size: -; D gene: TRBD2; V gene: TRBV3-1/TRBV3-2; J gene: TRBJ2-3; CDR3 protein: CASSGRGGRDTQYF; CDR3 DNA: TGTGCCAGCAGCGGACGGGGGGGCCGGGATACGCAGTATTTT
clone size: -; D gene: TRBD1; V gene: TRBV6-5; J gene: TRBJ2-2; CDR3 protein: CASSYGTGGDTGELFF; CDR3 DNA: TGTGCCAGCAGTTACGGGACAGGGGGAGATACCGGGGAGCTGTTTTTT
clone size: -; D gene: TRBD2; V gene: TRBV10-1; J gene: TRBJ2-5; CDR3 protein: CASSEASSGSQETQYF; CDR3 DNA: TGCGCCAGCAGTGAGGCGTCTAGCGGGAGTCAGGAGACCCAGTACTTC
clone size: few; D gene: -; V gene: TRBV10-3; J gene: TRBJ2-7; CDR3 protein: CAISEAGTLSYEQYF; CDR3 DNA: TGTGCCATCAGTGAGGCCGGGACACTTTCCTACGAGCAGTACTTC